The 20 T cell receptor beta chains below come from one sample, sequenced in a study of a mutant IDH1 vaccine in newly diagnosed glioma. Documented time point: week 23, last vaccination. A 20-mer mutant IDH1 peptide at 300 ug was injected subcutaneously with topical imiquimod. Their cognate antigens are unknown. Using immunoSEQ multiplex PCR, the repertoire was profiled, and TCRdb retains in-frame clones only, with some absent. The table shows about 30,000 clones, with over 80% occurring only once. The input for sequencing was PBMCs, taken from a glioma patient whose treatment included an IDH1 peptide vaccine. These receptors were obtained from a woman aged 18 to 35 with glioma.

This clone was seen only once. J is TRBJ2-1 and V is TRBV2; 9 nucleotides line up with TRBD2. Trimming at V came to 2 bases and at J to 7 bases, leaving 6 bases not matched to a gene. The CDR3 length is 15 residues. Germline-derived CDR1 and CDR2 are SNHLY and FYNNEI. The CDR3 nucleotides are TGTGCCAGCAGTGAATTGCGGGGGGGAGGGAATGAGCAGTTCTTC. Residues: CASSELRGGGNEQFF. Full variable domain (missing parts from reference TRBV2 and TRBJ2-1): EPEVTQTPSHQVTQMGQEVILRCVPISNHLYFYWYRQILGQKVEFLVSFYNNEISEKSEIFDDQFSVERPDGSNFTLKIRSTKLEDSAMYFCASSELRGGGNEQFFGPGTRLTVL.

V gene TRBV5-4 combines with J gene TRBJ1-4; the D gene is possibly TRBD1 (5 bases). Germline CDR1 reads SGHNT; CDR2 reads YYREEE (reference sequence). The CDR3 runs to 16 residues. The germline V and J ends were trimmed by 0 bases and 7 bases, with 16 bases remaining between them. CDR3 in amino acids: CASSLGPRDQGEKLFF. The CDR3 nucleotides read TGTGCCAGCAGCTTGGGGCCCAGGGATCAAGGTGAAAAACTGTTTTTT.

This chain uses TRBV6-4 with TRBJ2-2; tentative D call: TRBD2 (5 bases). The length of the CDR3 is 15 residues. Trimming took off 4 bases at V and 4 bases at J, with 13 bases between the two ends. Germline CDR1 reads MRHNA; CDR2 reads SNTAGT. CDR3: CASSVEGTSTGELFF. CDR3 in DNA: TGTGCCAGCAGTGTTGAGGGTACGAGCACCGGGGAGCTGTTTTTT.

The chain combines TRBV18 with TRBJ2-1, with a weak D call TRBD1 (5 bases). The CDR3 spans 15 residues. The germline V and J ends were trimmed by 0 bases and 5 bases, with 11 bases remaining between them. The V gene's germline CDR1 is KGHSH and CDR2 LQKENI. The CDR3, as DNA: TGTGCCAGCTCACCACCGGGGCAGGGAAACAATGAGCAGTTCTTC. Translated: CASSPPGQGNNEQFF. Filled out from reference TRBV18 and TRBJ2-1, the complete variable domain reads NAGVMQNPRHLVRRRGQEARLRCSPMKGHSHVYWYRQLPEEGLKFMVYLQKENIIDESGMPKERFSAEFPKEGPSILRIQQVVRGDSAAYFCASSPPGQGNNEQFFGPGTRLTVL.

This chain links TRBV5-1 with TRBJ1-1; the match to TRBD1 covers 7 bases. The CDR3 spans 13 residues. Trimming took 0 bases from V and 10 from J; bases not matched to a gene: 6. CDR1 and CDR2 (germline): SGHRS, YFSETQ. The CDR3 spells CASSLVDRDAAFF. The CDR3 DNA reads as TGCGCCAGCAGCTTGGTCGACAGGGACGCAGCTTTCTTT.

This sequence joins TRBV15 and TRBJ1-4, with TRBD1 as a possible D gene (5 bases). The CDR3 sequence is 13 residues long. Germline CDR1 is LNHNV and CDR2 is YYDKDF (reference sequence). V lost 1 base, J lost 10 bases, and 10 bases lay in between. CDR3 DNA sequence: TGTGCCACCAGCAGAGGTGACGGGGGAAAACTGTTTTTT. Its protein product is CATSRGDGGKLFF.

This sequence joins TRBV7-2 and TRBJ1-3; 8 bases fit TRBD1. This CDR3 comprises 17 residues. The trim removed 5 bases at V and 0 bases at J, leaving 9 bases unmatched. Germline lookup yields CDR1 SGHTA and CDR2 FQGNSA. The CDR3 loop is CASSPRTGPSSGNTIYF. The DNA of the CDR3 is TGTGCCAGCAGCCCAAGGACAGGGCCGAGCTCTGGAAACACCATATATTTT.

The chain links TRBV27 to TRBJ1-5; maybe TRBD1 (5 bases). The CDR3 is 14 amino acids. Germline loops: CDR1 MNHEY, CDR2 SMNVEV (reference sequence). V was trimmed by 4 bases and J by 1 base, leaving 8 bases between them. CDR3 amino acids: CASSSRQSNQPQHF. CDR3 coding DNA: TGTGCCAGCAGTTCCAGACAGAGCAATCAGCCCCAGCATTTT.

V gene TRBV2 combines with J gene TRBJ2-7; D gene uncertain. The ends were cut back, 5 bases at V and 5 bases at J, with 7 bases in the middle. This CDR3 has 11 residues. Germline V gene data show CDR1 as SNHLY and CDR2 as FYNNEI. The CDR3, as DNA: TGTGCCAGCAGTCAGAGTCACGAGCAGTACTTC. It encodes CASSQSHEQYF.

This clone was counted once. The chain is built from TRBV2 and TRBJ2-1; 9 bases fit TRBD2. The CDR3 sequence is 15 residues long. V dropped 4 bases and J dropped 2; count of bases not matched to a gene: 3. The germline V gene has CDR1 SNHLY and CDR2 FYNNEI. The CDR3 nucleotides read TGTGCCAGCAGTGGGTTAGCGGGGGCCTACAATGAGCAGTTCTTC. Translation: CASSGLAGAYNEQFF.

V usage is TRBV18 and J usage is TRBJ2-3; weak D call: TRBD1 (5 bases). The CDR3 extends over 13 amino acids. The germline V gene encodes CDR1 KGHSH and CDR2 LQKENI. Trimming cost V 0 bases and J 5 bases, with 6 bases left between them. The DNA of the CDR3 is TGTGCCAGCTCACCACCGACAGAAGATACGCAGTATTTT. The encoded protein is CASSPPTEDTQYF.

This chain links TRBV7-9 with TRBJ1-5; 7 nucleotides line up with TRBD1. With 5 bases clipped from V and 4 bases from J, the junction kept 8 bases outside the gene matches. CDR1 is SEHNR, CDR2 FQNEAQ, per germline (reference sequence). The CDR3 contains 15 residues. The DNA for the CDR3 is TGTGCCAGCAGCCCGAGGACAGGTCCGAATCAGCCCCAGCATTTT. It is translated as CASSPRTGPNQPQHF.

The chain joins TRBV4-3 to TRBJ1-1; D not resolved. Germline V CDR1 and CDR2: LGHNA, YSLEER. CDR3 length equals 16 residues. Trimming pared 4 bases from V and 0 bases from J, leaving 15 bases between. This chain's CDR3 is CASSLGVEFMNTEAFF. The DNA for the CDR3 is TGCGCCAGCAGCCTAGGAGTGGAATTTATGAACACTGAAGCTTTCTTT.

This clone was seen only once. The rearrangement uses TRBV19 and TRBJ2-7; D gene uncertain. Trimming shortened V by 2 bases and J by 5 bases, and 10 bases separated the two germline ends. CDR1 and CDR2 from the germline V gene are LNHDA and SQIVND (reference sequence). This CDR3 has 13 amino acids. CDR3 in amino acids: CASSINLLDEQYF. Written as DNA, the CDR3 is TGTGCCAGTAGTATAAACCTGTTGGACGAGCAGTACTTC.

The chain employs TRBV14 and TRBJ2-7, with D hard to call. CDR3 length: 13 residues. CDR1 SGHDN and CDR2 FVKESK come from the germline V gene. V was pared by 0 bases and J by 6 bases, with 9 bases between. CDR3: CASSQDRVSEQYF. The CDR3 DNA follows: TGTGCCAGCAGCCAAGATAGGGTCTCCGAGCAGTACTTC.

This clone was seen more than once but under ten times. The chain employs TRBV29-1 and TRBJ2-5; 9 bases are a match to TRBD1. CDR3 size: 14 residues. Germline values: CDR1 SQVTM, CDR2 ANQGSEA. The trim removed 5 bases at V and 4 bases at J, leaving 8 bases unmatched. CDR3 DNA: TGCAGCGTTCGTAACAGGGGGCTCGGAGAGACCCAGTACTTC. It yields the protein CSVRNRGLGETQYF.

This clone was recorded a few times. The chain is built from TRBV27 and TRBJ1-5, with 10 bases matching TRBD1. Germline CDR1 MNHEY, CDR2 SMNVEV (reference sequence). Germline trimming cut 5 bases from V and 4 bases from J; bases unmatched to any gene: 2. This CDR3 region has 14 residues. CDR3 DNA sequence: TGTGCCAGCAGTGCGGGACAGGGGAATCAGCCCCAGCATTTT. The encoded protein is CASSAGQGNQPQHF.

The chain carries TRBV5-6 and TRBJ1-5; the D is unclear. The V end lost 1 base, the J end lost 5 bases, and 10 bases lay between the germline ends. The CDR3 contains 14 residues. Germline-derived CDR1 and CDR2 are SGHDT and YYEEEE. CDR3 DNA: TGTGCCAGCAGCTTGAAGGGTCATCATCAGCCCCAGCATTTT. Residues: CASSLKGHHQPQHF.

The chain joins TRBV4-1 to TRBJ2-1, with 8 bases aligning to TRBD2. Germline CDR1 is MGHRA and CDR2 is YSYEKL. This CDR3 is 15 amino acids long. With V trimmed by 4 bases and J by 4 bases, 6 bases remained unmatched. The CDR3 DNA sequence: TGCGCCAGCAGCCGTCGGGGGGGGCGGTACAATGAGCAGTTCTTC. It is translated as CASSRRGGRYNEQFF.

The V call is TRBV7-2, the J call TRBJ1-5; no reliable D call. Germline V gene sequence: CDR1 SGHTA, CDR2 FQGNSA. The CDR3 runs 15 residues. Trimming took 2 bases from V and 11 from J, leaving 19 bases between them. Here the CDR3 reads CASSLSLADVGAQHF. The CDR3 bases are TGTGCCAGCAGCTTATCGTTGGCGGACGTGGGCGCCCAGCATTTT.